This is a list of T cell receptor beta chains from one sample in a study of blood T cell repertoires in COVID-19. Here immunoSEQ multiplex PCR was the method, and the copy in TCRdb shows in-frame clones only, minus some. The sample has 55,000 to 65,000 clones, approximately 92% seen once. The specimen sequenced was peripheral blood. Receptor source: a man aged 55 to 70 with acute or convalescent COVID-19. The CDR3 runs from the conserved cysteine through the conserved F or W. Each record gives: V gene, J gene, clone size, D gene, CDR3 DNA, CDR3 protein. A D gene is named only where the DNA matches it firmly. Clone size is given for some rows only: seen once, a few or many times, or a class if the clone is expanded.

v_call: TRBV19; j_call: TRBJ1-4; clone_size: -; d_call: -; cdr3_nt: TGTGCCAGTGGACTCCCAGCTAATGAAAAACTGTTTTTT; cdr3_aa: CASGLPANEKLFF
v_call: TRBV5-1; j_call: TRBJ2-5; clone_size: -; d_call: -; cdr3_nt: TGCGCCAGCAGCTTGAGGCGGAGGCACGCGGGAGAGACCCAGTACTTC; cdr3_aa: CASSLRRRHAGETQYF
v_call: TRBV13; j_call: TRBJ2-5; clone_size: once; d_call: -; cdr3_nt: TGTGCCAGCAGCTTAGGTAAAGAGACCCAGTACTTC; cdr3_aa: CASSLGKETQYF
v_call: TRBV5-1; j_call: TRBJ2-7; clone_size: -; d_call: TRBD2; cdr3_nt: TGCGCCAGCAGCTTGGCTGGGGGGGACTACGAGCAGTACTTC; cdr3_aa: CASSLAGGDYEQYF
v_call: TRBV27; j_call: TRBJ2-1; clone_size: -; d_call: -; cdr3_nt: TGTGCCAGCAGTTTATACCCCACTATAGGGAGCTCCTACAATGAGCAGTTCTTC; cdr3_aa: CASSLYPTIGSSYNEQFF
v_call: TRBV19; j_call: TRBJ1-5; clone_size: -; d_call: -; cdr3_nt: TGTGCCAGTAGTATAAGGTCAGGTAATCAGCCCCAGCATTTT; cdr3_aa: CASSIRSGNQPQHF
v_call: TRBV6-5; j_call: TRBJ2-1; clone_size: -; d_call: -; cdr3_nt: TGTGCCAGCAGGAGACTTGAGGAGCAGTTCTTC; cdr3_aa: CASRRLEEQFF
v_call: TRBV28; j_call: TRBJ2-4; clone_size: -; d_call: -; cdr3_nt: TGTGCCAGCAGTTTAACGGCCCGGCGGCTGTTAGCCAAAAACATTCAGTACTTC; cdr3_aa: CASSLTARRLLAKNIQYF
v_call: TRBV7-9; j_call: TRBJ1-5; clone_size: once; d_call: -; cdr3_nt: TGTGCCAGCAGCTTAAATTCAGTACCGAATCAGCCCCAGCATTTT; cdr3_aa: CASSLNSVPNQPQHF
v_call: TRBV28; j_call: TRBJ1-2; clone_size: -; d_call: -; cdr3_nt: TGTGCCAGCACCTCCCGGCCGGCGGGGGTAGGGGGCTACACCTTC; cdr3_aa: CASTSRPAGVGGYTF
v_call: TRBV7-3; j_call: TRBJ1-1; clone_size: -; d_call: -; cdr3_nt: TGTGCCAGCAGCTTTGAGCAGGGTGGTCGAGCTTTCTTT; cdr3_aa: CASSFEQGGRAFF
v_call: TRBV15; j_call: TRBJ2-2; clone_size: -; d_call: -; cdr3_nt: TGTGCCACCAGCAGAGTCGAGTTTGTCTCCCCGCTTGACGGGGAGCTGTTTTTT; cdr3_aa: CATSRVEFVSPLDGELFF
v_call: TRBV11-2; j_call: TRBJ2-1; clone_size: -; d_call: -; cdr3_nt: TGTGCCAGCATTAGTTCGGGATTGATATCGGGTGAGCAGTTCTTC; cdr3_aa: CASISSGLISGEQFF
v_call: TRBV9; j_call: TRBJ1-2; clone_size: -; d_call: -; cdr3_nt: TGTGCCAGCAGCGCGGGGGGGACACTCTTAGACTATGGCTACACCTTC; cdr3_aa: CASSAGGTLLDYGYTF
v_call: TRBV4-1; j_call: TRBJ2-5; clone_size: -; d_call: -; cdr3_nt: TGCGCCAGCAGCCAAATTGATCAGGGGAGAGAGACCCAGTACTTC; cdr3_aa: CASSQIDQGRETQYF
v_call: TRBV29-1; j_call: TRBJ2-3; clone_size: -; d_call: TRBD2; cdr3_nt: TGCAGCGTTGAAGCCGGCCTAGCGGGTAGCACAGATACGCAGTATTTT; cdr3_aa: CSVEAGLAGSTDTQYF
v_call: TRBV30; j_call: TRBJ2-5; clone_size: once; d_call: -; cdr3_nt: TGTGCCTGGAGTGTCGGTGAGACCCAGTACTTC; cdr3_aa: CAWSVGETQYF
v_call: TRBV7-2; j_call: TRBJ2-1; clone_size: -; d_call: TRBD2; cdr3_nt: TGTGCCAGCAGCATTAGCGGGAGGTGGACCTACAATGAGCAGTTCTTC; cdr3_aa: CASSISGRWTYNEQFF
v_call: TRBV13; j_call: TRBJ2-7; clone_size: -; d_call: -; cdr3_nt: TGTGCCAGCAGCCAGGACCGTTACAGGGAGTACGAGCAGTACTTC; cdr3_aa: CASSQDRYREYEQYF
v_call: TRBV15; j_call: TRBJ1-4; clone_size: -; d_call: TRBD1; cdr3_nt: TGTGCCACCAGCAGAGAGGGACAGGGTGAAAAACTGTTTTTT; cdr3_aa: CATSREGQGEKLFF
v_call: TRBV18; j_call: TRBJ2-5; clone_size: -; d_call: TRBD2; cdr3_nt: TGTGCCAGCTCACCGGCTAGCGGGTACCAAGAGACCCAGTACTTC; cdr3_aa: CASSPASGYQETQYF
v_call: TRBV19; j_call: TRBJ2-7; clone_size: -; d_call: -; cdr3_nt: TGTGCCAGTAGACAGGACGGAACCGACTACGAGCAGTACTTC; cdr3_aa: CASRQDGTDYEQYF
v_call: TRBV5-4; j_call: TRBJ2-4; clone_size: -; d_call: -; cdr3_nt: TGTGCCACCGGCCGGGAAGGGGCCAAAAACATTCAGTACTTC; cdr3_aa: CATGREGAKNIQYF
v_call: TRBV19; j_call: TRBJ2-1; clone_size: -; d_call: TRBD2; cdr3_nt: TGTGCCAGTAGTACCCACCGTAATAGCGGGAGGGCGCCAAATGAGCAGTTCTTC; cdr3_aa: CASSTHRNSGRAPNEQFF
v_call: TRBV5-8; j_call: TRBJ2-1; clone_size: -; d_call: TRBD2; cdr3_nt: TGTGCCAGCAGCCGTAAGGGACTAGCCGGTGAGCAGTTCTTC; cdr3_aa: CASSRKGLAGEQFF
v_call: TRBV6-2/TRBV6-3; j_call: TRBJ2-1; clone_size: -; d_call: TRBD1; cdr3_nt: TGTGCCAGCAGTCGACAGGGCCCATGGTACAATGAGCAGTTCTTC; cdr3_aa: CASSRQGPWYNEQFF
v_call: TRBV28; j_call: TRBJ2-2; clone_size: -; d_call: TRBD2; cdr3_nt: TGTGCCAGCAGAGACGGACTAGCGGGAGTTACCGGGGAGCTGTTTTTT; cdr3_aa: CASRDGLAGVTGELFF
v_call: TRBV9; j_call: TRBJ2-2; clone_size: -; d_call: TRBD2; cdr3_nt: TGTGCCAGCAGGGGGGGACTAGCACCCACCGGGGAGCTGTTTTTT; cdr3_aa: CASRGGLAPTGELFF
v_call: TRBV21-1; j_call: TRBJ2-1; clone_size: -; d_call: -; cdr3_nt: TGTGCCAGCAGCTCCCCGCGGGAGCAGGGGATGGGCAATGAGCAGTTCTTC; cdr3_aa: CASSSPREQGMGNEQFF
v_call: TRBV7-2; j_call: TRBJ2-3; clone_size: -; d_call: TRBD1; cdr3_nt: TGTGCCAGCAACACGAACAGGGGATCTAGCACAGATACGCAGTATTTT; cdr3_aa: CASNTNRGSSTDTQYF
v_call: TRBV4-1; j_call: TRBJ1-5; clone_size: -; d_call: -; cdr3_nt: TGCGCCAGCAGCCAACAGGATCTTAGCAATCAGCCCCAGCATTTT; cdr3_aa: CASSQQDLSNQPQHF
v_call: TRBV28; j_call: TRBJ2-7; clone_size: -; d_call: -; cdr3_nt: TGTGCCAGCAGTGGAGTTAGCGGCCCCTACGAGCAGTACTTC; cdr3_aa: CASSGVSGPYEQYF
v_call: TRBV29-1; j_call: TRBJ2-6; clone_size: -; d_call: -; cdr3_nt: TGCAGCGTCGTGGGGGACTCCGTTCCTGGGGCCAACGTCCTGACTTTC; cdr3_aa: CSVVGDSVPGANVLTF
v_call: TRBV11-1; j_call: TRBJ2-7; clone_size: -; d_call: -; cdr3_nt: TGTGCCAGCAGCTTACAAGGAGGCAAGACCTACGAGCAGTACTTC; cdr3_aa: CASSLQGGKTYEQYF
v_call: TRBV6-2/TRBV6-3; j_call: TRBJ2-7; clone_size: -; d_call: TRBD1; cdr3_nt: TGTGCCAGCAGTAGGGACAGGCTCTACGAGCAGTACTTC; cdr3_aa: CASSRDRLYEQYF
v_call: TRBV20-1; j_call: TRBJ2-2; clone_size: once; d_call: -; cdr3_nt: TGCAGTGCTAGTCCCGGGGCGAACACCGGGGAGCTGTTTTTT; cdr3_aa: CSASPGANTGELFF
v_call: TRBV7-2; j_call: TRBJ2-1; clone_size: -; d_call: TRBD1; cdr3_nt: TGTGCCAGCAGCTCCGGGACAGGACGGAATGAGCAGTTCTTC; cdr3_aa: CASSSGTGRNEQFF
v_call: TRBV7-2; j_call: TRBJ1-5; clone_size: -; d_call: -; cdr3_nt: TGTGCCAGCAGCTTAGCGGGGGGGGTCGGGCAGCCCCAGCATTTT; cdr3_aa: CASSLAGGVGQPQHF
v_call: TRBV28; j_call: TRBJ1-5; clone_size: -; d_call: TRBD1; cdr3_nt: TGTGCCAGCAGTTCGGGGGCCATACAGGGGTATCAGCCCCAGCATTTT; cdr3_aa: CASSSGAIQGYQPQHF
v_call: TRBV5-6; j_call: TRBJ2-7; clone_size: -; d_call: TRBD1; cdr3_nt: TGTGCCAGCAGCTTATGGGACAGCTCCTACGAGCAGTACTTC; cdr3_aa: CASSLWDSSYEQYF
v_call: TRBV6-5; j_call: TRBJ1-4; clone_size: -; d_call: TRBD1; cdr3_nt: TGTGCCAGCAGGCGACCGGGACAGGAGAGGGAAAAACTGTTTTTT; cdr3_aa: CASRRPGQEREKLFF
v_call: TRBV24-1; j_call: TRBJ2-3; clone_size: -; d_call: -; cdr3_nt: TGTGCCACGCGAGGGGGTTCGGAGGATACGCAGTATTTT; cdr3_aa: CATRGGSEDTQYF
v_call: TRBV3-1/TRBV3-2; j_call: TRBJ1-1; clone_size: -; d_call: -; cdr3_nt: TGTGCCAGCAGCCAGAAAGGAGACGGCCGGGCTTTCTTT; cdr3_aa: CASSQKGDGRAFF
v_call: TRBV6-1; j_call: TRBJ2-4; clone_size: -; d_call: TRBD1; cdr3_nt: TGTGCCAGCAGTGAAGGGACAGGAGGAAACATTCAGTACTTC; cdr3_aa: CASSEGTGGNIQYF
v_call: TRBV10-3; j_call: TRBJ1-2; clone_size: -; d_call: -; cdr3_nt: TGTGCCATCAGTGAGTTAGGGAGGGAGGGGGACTATGGCTACACCTTC; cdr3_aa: CAISELGREGDYGYTF
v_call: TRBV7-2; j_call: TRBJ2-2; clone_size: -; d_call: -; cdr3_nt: TGTGCCAGCAGCTTAATTCGCGGTACCGGGGAGCTGTTTTTT; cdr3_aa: CASSLIRGTGELFF
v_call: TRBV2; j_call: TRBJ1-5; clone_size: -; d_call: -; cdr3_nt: TGTGCCAGCAGCCCCAGTACTAGCAATCAGCCCCAGCATTTT; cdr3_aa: CASSPSTSNQPQHF
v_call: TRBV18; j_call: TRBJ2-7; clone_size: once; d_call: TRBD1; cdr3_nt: TGTGCCAGCTCACCACGAACAGGGGTAACCCCTAACGAGCAGTACTTC; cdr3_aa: CASSPRTGVTPNEQYF
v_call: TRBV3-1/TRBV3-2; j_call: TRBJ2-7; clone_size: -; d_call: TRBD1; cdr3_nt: TGTGCCAGCAGCCTAGTCCCGGGACAGGAAAGGAGGCAGTACTTC; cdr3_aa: CASSLVPGQERRQYF
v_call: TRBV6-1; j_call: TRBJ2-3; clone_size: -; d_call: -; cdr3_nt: TGTGCCAGCAGTGAACTCACAGATACGCAGTATTTT; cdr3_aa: CASSELTDTQYF